The next 20 T cell receptor beta chains were all read from a single sample in a study of T cell responses to AZD1222 COVID-19 vaccine. The protocol was immunoSEQ multiplex PCR, while the TCRdb copy is restricted to in-frame clones and leaves out a portion. The sample has some 74,000 clones, 70% to 90% seen once. The sample was peripheral blood, taken 28 days after the second AZD1222 dose. These receptors all come from an adult who received the AZD1222 COVID-19 vaccine.

This chain links TRBV6-5 with TRBJ1-1; perhaps TRBD1 as D (6 bases). Germline CDR1 MNHEY, CDR2 SVGAGI. CDR3 length equals 14 residues. V lost 6 bases, J lost 4 bases, and 15 bases lay in between. The CDR3 sequence: CASRTDRPGTEAFF. DNA for the CDR3: TGTGCCAGCAGGACAGACAGGCCGGGCACTGAAGCTTTCTTT.

The chain combines TRBV30 with TRBJ2-3; the match to TRBD2 covers 8 bases. The CDR3 has 15 residues. The V gene's germline CDR1 is GTSNPN and CDR2 SVGIG (reference sequence). V was pared by 0 bases and J by 4 bases, with 6 bases of the junction left unmatched. CDR3 in DNA: TGTGCCTGGAGTGTACGCGGGAGGAATCCAGATACGCAGTATTTT. It yields the protein CAWSVRGRNPDTQYF.

J is TRBJ2-7 and V is TRBV19; D is ambiguous. CDR1 and CDR2 (germline): LNHDA, SQIVND (reference sequence). Trimming took 1 base from V and 4 from J, leaving 8 bases between them. The CDR3 covers 13 residues. The CDR3 DNA reads TGTGCCAGTAGTATAGGGGAAGGGTACGAGCAGTACTTC. Amino acids: CASSIGEGYEQYF. The full variable domain, completed using reference TRBV19 and TRBJ2-7, is DGGITQSPKYLFRKEGQNVTLSCEQNLNHDAMYWYRQDPGQGLRLIYYSQIVNDFQKGDIAEGYSVSREKKESFPLTVTSAQKNPTAFYLCASSIGEGYEQYFGPGTRLTVT.

The chain combines TRBV6-5 with TRBJ2-7; 15 nucleotides agree with TRBD2. Losses at the gene ends were 4 bases for V and 3 bases for J; bases not matched to a gene: 4. This CDR3 is built from 16 residues. The germline CDR1 and CDR2 sequences are MNHEY and SVGAGI. CDR3 DNA: TGTGCCAGCAGTTTGGGACTAGCGGGAGGATACTACGAGCAGTACTTC. It yields the protein CASSLGLAGGYYEQYF.

The chain employs TRBV30 and TRBJ1-2, with D unresolved. V was cut by 8 bases and J by 3 bases, with 16 bases left in between. CDR3 length equals 13 residues. The germline V gene has CDR1 GTSNPN and CDR2 SVGIG (reference sequence). CDR3: CALKWVFYYGYTF. The CDR3 DNA is TGTGCCCTAAAGTGGGTCTTTTACTATGGCTACACCTTC.

The V and J genes are TRBV9 and TRBJ2-2; 10 nucleotides match TRBD2. Trimming at V came to 0 bases and at J to 9 bases, leaving 11 bases not matched to a gene. Germline assignment: CDR1 SGDLS and CDR2 YYNGEE. The CDR3 totals 17 residues. The CDR3 reads CASSVGGAASGSRELFF. The DNA for the CDR3 is TGTGCCAGCAGCGTAGGGGGAGCGGCTAGCGGGAGCCGGGAGCTGTTTTTT.

This chain connects TRBV19 to TRBJ2-7; D is ambiguous. There are 14 residues in the CDR3. From germline, CDR1 is LNHDA and CDR2 SQIVND (reference sequence). Between the trimmed V and J ends, which lost 7 bases and 2 bases, there was a span of 15 bases. The CDR3 DNA is TGTGCCAGTACCCAAAACAGCTACCCCTACGAGCAGTACTTC. It is translated as CASTQNSYPYEQYF.

J is TRBJ1-3 and V is TRBV12-3 or TRBV12-4; D is possibly TRBD1 (6 bases). Trimming shortened V by 3 bases and J by 5 bases, and 8 bases separated the two germline ends. CDR3 size: 13 residues. CDR3 protein: CASSFGQRNTIYF. The CDR3 DNA sequence: TGTGCCAGCAGTTTTGGACAGAGAAACACCATATATTTT.

V gene TRBV6-5 combines with J gene TRBJ1-2, with 8 bases identical to TRBD1. The ends lost 5 bases at V and 4 bases at J; junction bases unmatched: 3. The CDR3 totals 13 residues. CDR1 MNHEY and CDR2 SVGAGI come from the germline V gene. This chain's CDR3 is CASSRQGSYGYTF. The CDR3 nucleotides are TGTGCCAGCAGTAGACAGGGGAGCTATGGCTACACCTTC.

The rearrangement uses TRBV7-6 and TRBJ1-2, with 8 nucleotides matching TRBD1. Germline-derived CDR1 and CDR2 are SGHVS and FNYEAQ. The CDR3 sequence is 13 residues long. V was pared by 5 bases and J by 4 bases, with 3 bases of the junction left unmatched. The CDR3 sequence: CASSADRGYGYTF. CDR3 DNA sequence: TGTGCCAGCAGCGCCGACAGGGGCTATGGCTACACCTTC.

The chain uses TRBV3-1 (or the pseudogene TRBV3-2) and TRBJ1-1, with 7 bases aligning to TRBD1. The trim removed 6 bases at V and 8 bases at J, leaving 12 bases unmatched. CDR1 is LGHDT and CDR2 is YNNKEL in the germline V gene (reference sequence). The CDR3 totals 14 residues. CDR3 region: CASRLATGVPEAFF. The CDR3 DNA follows: TGTGCCAGCAGACTGGCTACAGGGGTGCCCGAAGCTTTCTTT.

V is TRBV10-3 and J is TRBJ2-1, with 7 nucleotides matching TRBD2. The germline V gene has CDR1 ENHRY and CDR2 SYGVKD. CDR3 length: 17 residues. Germline trimming cut 4 bases from V and 7 bases from J; bases unmatched to any gene: 16. CDR3 amino acids: CAISASVGGGPSNEQFF. As DNA, the CDR3 is TGTGCCATCAGTGCCTCCGTTGGGGGAGGGCCTAGTAATGAGCAGTTCTTC.

Comments on this clone: This sample includes further DNA sequences coding for the same CDR3. The CDR3, as DNA: TGCAGCGTAACAGGAGGGAGCTCCTACGAGCAGTACTTC. This sequence encodes CSVTGGSSYEQYF. J is TRBJ2-7 and V is TRBV29-1; maybe TRBD2 (6 bases). Germline-derived CDR1 and CDR2 are SQVTM and ANQGSEA. V was clipped by 6 bases and J by 0 bases, with 12 bases between them. CDR3 length: 13 amino acids.

The chain combines TRBV19 with TRBJ2-3, with D possibly called TRBD1 or TRBD2 (6 bases each). The CDR3 has 14 residues. Deletions cut 5 bases from V and 2 bases from J, with 11 bases between. CDR1 and CDR2 from the germline V gene are LNHDA and SQIVND (reference sequence). The CDR3, as DNA: TGTGCCAGTAGTCGGGGGACAACCACAGATACGCAGTATTTT. This codes for CASSRGTTTDTQYF.

The gene calls are TRBV3-1 (or the pseudogene TRBV3-2) and TRBJ2-2; maybe TRBD2 (6 bases). Looked up from germline, CDR1 is LGHDT and CDR2 is YNNKEL (reference sequence). V was clipped by 0 bases and J by 1 base, with 6 bases between them. The CDR3 consists of 15 residues. The CDR3 nucleotides read TGTGCCAGCAGCCAAGAGGGACTGAACACCGGGGAGCTGTTTTTT. It codes for CASSQEGLNTGELFF.

The chain combines TRBV29-1 with TRBJ1-1; D gene ambiguous. The V and J ends lost 6 bases and 1 base respectively, with 12 bases between them. The CDR3 loop spans 13 amino acids. The germline V gene has CDR1 SQVTM and CDR2 ANQGSEA. The CDR3 reads CSVGRVPNTEAFF. The CDR3 DNA follows: TGCAGCGTCGGAAGAGTCCCGAACACTGAAGCTTTCTTT.

The J gene is TRBJ1-1, the V gene TRBV18, with D unclear. Trimming took off 2 bases at V and 1 base at J, with 11 bases between the two ends. Germline assignment: CDR1 KGHSH and CDR2 LQKENI. The CDR3 runs to 15 residues. CDR3 sequence reads: CASSPGVRSNTEAFF. CDR3 in DNA: TGTGCCAGCTCACCAGGGGTAAGGTCGAACACTGAAGCTTTCTTT.

The chain carries TRBV27 and TRBJ1-4, with TRBD1 identical over 7 bases. CDR1 is MNHEY and CDR2 is SMNVEV in the germline V gene (reference sequence). Trimming took 5 bases from V and 7 from J; bases not matched to a gene: 10. This CDR3 spans 15 amino acids. DNA of the CDR3: TGTGCCAGCAGTGGGTGGCGGGCAGGGGGTGAAAAACTGTTTTTT. This translates into CASSGWRAGGEKLFF.

The rearrangement joins TRBV7-9 to TRBJ2-3, with D unclear. The V and J ends lost 7 bases and 0 bases respectively, with 8 bases between them. Per germline, CDR1 SEHNR and CDR2 FQNEAQ (reference sequence). The CDR3 is 13 residues long. CDR3 sequence reads: CASTLGSTDTQYF. The CDR3 DNA is TGTGCCAGCACCCTCGGGAGCACAGATACGCAGTATTTT.

This clone was found once. The CDR3 protein is CAWSVGGQFNEQYF. CDR3 DNA: TGTGCCTGGAGTGTAGGAGGACAGTTCAACGAGCAGTACTTC. The chain recombines TRBV30 with TRBJ2-7; possibly TRBD1 for D (6 bases). V lost 0 bases and J 5 bases, leaving 14 bases between the germline ends. CDR1 is GTSNPN and CDR2 is SVGIG in the germline V gene (reference sequence). There are 14 residues in the CDR3.